Described below is a single T cell receptor beta chain sequence and its context. No antigen is known for it. The germline CDR1 and CDR2 sequences are MNHEY and SMNVEV (reference sequence). V lost 6 bases and J lost 6, with 9 bases in between. CDR3 length: 11 amino acids. Primers included in the PCR were 60 Vbeta and 13 Jbeta primers. The assay was immunoSEQ multiplex PCR, and TCRdb's table has in-frame clones only and misses some. This sample has around 83,000 clones, with about 77% found just once. The entry originates in a study of cytomegalovirus exposure and HLA in healthy donors. General observations from the study: TCR beta chain V- and J-gene trimming was linked, in a later analysis, to a missense variant in DCLRE1C. Presence/absence analyses rested on an assumption that sequencing depth was roughly uniform across donors. Previously analyzed data showed that most TCR beta V segments were productive at a frequency of about 87% or about 30%.

The rearrangement joins TRBV27 to TRBJ2-7, with D possibly matching TRBD1 (6 bases). The clonotype originates from a male donor in good health and CMV-seropositive. The sample comprised PBMCs. The CDR3 protein is CASRQGGEQYF. The CDR3 coding sequence is TGTGCCAGCAGACAGGGTGGCGAGCAGTACTTC.